This TCR beta chain was sequenced in a study of shared clonotypes between healthy human individuals (dated by TCRdb to the early 2020s). The study in broad terms: The cohort included three men and two women between 18 and 49 years of age. Per donor, three plates each were used for CD4 naive and CD4 memory, two for CD8 naive, and one for CD8 memory. To estimate repertoire size and how much clonotypes are shared between individuals, the study performed deep sequencing of blood TCR repertoires from a few healthy adults. To increase sequencing depth and limit assay-specific biases, TCR repertoire library preparation and sequencing were carried out by different laboratories using diverse techniques. Each donor's leukapheresis produced roughly between about 0.85 and 10 billion PBMCs.

Comments on this clone: Its antigen is unknown. Base-call qualities are not available, and no considerably larger clone is one nucleotide away. At the DNA level, this CDR3 is encoded by other sequences in the same sample as well.

TCR CDR3 regions were amplified from genomic DNA by multiplex PCR using the deep immunoSEQ assay. Extracted genomic DNA from each cell subset was spread evenly across all wells of several immunoSEQ 96-well plates, with each plate serving as a replicate. For sorted subsets, 150 to 250 ng genomic DNA, equal to 30,000 to 35,000 T cell genomes, was loaded into each replicate PCR. The purified libraries were quantified using a Qubit 3.0 fluorometer, sized with a Bioanalyzer 2100, and then quantified again using the KAPA Library Quantification kit. Every immunoSEQ 96-well plate was sequenced on a dedicated single-read 150-cycle Illumina NextSeq 550 flow cell. Under the source paper's analysis protocol: Because only junctional sequences without quality scores were contained in the immunoSEQ output, filtering matching that applied to full-length reads could not be performed. To assign V/J genes and CDR3, sequences were annotated using PyIR, a Python wrapper for IgBLAST v1.9, with IMGT germline references. Reads with weak V/J assignments (E-value above 1e-6), missing CDR3, stop codons, out-of-frame junctions, or ambiguous translated residues were removed. V3J clonotypes were defined as sequences sharing the same inferred V gene, J gene, and CDR3 amino acid sequence. The percentage overlap between two repertoires was calculated by dividing the number of shared unique clonotypes by the size of the smaller repertoire. Repertoire richness was assessed with RTK rarefaction, the Chao1 estimator, and Recon v2.1 estimates of unobserved clonotypes. Generation probabilities for all TCRbeta clonotypes obtained by the gDNA method from a few donors were computed using OLGA. TCRdb carries this immuneACCESS record with in-frame sequences only. Its versions omit some clonotypes, under half of them owing to an unresolved V gene in the studies checked, with the rest unexplained. V and J calls and clone size come straight from that table; D and trimming were deduced from the DNA. Within this sample are 2 million or so clones, with roughly 94% of them counted one time only. The top ten clonotypes cover roughly 1% of the sample.

CD8 naive samples consisted of CD45RO-negative cells that were positively selected for CCR7, yielding a CD45RA+CCR7+ population without TemRA cells. The donors were healthy, HIV-negative adults with no recently reported acute infections or vaccinations. Every donor was a Caucasian adult living in Nashville, Tennessee, USA. Blood was obtained by leukapheresis, after which PBMCs were separated by Ficoll-Histopaque density gradient centrifugation and cryopreserved in liquid nitrogen vapor phase. Analytical flow cytometry was used to check the purity and quantity of each magnetically sorted T cell population. Genomic DNA was isolated from every sorted fraction and measured by UV absorbance on a Nanodrop 2000c. From cysteine to phenylalanine, the CDR3 is 13 amino acids long. The entry retains the CDR3 DNA only, 39 bases that are in frame from base 1. The germline V gene gives CDR1 as SGHVS and CDR2 as FNYEAQ. V trim: 5 bases; J trim: 6 bases; unmatched bases: 3.

Findings and caveats that apply to the study as a whole: Pairwise subsampling indicated that sequencing depth was expected to affect the degree of clonotype sharing among donors. Estimated clonotype richness was generally larger for naive than for memory subsets. Clonotypes shared by all four sorted-subset donors showed higher generation probabilities than non-shared clonotypes. Incomplete sequencing was indicated by rarefaction of sorted-subset datasets, despite the large sequencing depth. Because the study included a small number of donors, the genetic and exposure-history diversity represented was limited. Sharing across several donors was observed for around 5% of naive CD4, 3.5% of naive CD8, about 2.3% of memory CD4, and about 0.38% of memory CD8 clonotypes. Sampling was restricted to blood, and TCR repertoires in tissues likely differ from the TCR repertoires found in blood.

The sequenced sample was naive CD8+ T cells sorted from blood. Interpreted using the paper, the cell subset or site label stands for: CD45RA+CCR7+. The TCR comes from a man younger than 35 in good health. The chain employs TRBV7-6 and TRBJ1-4; TRBD1 matches 7 bases in the middle. CDR3 region: CASSPDRDEKLFF. Read as DNA, the sequence is TGTGCCAGCAGCCCAGACAGGGATGAAAAACTGTTTTTT.